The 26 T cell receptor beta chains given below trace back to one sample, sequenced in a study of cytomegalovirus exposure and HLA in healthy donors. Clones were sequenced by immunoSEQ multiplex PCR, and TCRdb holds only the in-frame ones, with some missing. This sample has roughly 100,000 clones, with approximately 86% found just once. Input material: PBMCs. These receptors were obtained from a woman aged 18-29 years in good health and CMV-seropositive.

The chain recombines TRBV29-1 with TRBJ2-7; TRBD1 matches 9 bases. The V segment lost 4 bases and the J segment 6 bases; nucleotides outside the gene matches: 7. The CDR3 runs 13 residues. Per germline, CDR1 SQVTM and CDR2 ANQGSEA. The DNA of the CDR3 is TGCAGCGTTGGATTGGACAGGGGTTTCGAGCAGTACTTC. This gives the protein CSVGLDRGFEQYF.

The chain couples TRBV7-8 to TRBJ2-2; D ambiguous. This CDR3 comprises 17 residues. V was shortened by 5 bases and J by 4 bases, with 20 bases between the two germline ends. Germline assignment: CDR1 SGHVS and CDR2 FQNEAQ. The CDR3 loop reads CASSPGLGLDGTGELFF. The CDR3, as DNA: TGTGCCAGCAGCCCAGGTTTGGGCCTCGATGGCACCGGGGAGCTGTTTTTT.

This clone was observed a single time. In DNA, the CDR3 is TGTGCCAGTAGTATTCTTCCAGCGGGGGGCCGGGAGACCCAGTACTTC. Its protein product is CASSILPAGGRETQYF. The V call is TRBV19, the J call TRBJ2-5, with 9 bases that match TRBD2. The CDR3 runs to 16 residues. Germline CDR1 is LNHDA and CDR2 is SQIVND (reference sequence). With 3 bases clipped from V and 5 bases from J, the junction kept 10 bases outside the gene matches.

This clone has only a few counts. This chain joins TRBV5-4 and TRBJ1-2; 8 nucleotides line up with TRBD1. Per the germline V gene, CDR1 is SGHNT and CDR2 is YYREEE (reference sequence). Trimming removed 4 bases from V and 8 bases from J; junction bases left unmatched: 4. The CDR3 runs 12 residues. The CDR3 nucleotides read TGTGCCAGCAGCGTGGACAGGGAAGGCTACACCTTC. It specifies CASSVDREGYTF.

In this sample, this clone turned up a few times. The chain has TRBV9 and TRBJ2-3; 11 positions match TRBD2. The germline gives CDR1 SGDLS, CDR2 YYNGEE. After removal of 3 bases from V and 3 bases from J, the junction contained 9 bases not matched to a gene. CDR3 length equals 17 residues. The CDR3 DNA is TGTGCCAGCAGCGCCGGGACTAGCGGACCTATGACAGATACGCAGTATTTT. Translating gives CASSAGTSGPMTDTQYF.

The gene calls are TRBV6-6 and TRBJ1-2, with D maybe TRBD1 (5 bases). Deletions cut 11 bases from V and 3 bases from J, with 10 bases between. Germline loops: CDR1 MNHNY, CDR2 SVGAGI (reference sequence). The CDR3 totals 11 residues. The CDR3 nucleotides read TGTGCCTCAAAAGGGGACTATGGCTACACCTTC. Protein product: CASKGDYGYTF.

DNA for the CDR3: TGTGCCAGCAGCCAGACCCTGATAGCGGGGGCCTACGAGCAGTACTTC. This gives the protein CASSQTLIAGAYEQYF. The rearrangement joins TRBV5-5 to TRBJ2-7; 9 bases fit TRBD2. CDR3 length: 16 amino acids. Germline V CDR1 and CDR2: SGHKS, YYEKEE (reference sequence). The trim removed 4 bases at V and 2 bases at J, leaving 10 bases unmatched.

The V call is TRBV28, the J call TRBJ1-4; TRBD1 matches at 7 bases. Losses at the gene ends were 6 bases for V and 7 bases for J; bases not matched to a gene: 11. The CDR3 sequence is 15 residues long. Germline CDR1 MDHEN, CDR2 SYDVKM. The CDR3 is CASSLGTADLEKLFF. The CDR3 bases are TGTGCCAGCAGCCTCGGGACAGCAGATCTTGAAAAACTGTTTTTT.

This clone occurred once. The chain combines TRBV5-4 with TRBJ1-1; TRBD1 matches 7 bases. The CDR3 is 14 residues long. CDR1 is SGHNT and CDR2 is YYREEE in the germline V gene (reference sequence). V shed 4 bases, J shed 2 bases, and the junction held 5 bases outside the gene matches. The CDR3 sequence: CASSRAGGNTEAFF. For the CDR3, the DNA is TGTGCCAGCAGCCGGGCAGGGGGAAACACTGAAGCTTTCTTT.

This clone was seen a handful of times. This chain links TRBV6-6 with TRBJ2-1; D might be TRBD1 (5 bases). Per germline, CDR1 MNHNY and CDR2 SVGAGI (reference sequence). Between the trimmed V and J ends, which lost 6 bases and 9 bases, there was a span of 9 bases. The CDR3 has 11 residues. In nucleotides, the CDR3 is TGTGCCAGCAGCCAGACAGCTGAGCAGTTCTTC. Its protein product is CASSQTAEQFF.

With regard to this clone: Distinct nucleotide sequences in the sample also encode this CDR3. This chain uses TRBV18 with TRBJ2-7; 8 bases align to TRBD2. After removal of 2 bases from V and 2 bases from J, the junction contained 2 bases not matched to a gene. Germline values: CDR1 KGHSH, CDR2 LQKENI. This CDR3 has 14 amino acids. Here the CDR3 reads CASSPGGGPYEQYF. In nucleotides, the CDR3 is TGTGCCAGCTCACCAGGCGGGGGGCCCTACGAGCAGTACTTC.

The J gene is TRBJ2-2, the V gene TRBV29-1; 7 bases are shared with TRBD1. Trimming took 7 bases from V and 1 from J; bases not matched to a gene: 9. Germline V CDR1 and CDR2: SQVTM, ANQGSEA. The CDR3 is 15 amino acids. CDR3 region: CSGRTGARNTGELFF. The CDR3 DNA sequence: TGCAGCGGGAGAACAGGGGCACGGAACACCGGGGAGCTGTTTTTT.

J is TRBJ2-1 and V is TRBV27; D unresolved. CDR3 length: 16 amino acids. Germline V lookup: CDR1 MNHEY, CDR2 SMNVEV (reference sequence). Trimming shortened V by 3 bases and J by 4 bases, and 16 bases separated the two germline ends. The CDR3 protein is CASSFLRSNGYNEQFF. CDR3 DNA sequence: TGTGCCAGCAGTTTCCTCCGGTCGAACGGGTACAATGAGCAGTTCTTC.

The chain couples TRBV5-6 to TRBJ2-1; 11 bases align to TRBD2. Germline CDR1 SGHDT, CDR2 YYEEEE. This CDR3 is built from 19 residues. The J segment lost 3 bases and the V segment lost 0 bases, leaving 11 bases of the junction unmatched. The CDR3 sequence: CASSLDGDLAGGGYNEQFF. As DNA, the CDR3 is TGTGCCAGCAGCTTGGATGGGGACCTAGCGGGGGGAGGCTACAATGAGCAGTTCTTC.

For the CDR3, the DNA is TGCGCCAGCAGCACGGGACATACTATGGATACGCAGTATTTT. Translation gives CASSTGHTMDTQYF. This chain uses TRBV5-1 with TRBJ2-3; a weak D match, TRBD1 (6 bases). CDR3 size: 14 residues. V lost 4 bases, J lost 6 bases, and 15 bases lay in between. Germline CDR1 and CDR2: SGHRS and YFSETQ.

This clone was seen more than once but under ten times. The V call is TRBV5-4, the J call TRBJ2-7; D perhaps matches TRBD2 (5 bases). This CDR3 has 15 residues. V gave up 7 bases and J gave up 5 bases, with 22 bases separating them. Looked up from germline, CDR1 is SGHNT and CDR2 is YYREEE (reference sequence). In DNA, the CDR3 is TGTGCCAGCCACGCTAATCCTAGAGGGTCCCACGAGCAGTACTTC. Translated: CASHANPRGSHEQYF. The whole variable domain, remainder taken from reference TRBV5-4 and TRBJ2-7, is ETGVTQSPTHLIKTRGQQVTLRCSSQSGHNTVSWYQQALGQGPQFIFQYYREEENGRGNFPPRFSGLQFPNYSSELNVNALELDDSALYLCASHANPRGSHEQYFGPGTRLTVT.

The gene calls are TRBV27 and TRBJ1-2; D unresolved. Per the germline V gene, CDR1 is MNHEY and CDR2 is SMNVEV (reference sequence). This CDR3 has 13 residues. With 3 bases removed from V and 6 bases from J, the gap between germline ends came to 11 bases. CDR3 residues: CASSLGLRDGYTF. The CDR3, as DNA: TGTGCCAGCAGTTTGGGTCTGAGGGATGGCTACACCTTC.

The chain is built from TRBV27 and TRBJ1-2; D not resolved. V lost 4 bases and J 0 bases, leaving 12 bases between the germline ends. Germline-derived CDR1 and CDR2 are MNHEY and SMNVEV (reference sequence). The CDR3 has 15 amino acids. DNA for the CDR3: TGTGCCAGCAGTTCCCTTGGAGCAGCTAACTATGGCTACACCTTC. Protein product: CASSSLGAANYGYTF.

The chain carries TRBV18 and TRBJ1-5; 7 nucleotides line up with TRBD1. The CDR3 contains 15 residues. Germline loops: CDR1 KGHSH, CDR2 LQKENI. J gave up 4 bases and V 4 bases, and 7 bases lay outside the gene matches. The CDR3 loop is CASSRNRGSNQPQHF. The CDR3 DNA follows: TGTGCCAGCTCACGAAACAGGGGTAGTAATCAGCCCCAGCATTTT.

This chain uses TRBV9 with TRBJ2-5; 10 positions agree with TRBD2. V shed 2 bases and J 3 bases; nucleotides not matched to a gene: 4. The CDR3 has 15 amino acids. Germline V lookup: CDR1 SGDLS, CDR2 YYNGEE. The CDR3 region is CASSVDGLAEETQYF. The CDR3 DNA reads TGTGCCAGCAGCGTTGACGGACTAGCGGAAGAGACCCAGTACTTC.

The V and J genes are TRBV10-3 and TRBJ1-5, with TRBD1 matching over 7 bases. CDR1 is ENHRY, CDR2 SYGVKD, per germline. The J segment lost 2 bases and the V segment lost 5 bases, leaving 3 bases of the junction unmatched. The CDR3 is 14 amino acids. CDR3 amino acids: CAISTGVGNQPQHF. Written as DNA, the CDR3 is TGTGCCATCAGTACAGGGGTGGGCAATCAGCCCCAGCATTTT.

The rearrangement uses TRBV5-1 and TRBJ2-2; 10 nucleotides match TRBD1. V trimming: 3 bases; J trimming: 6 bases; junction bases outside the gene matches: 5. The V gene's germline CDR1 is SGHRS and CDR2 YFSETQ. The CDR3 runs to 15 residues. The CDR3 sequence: CASSSPGTGAGELFF. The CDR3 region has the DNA TGCGCCAGCAGCTCGCCCGGGACAGGGGCCGGGGAGCTGTTTTTT. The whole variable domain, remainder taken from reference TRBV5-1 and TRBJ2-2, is KAGVTQTPRYLIKTRGQQVTLSCSPISGHRSVSWYQQTPGQGLQFLFEYFSETQRNKGNFPGRFSGRQFSNSRSEMNVSTLELGDSALYLCASSSPGTGAGELFFGEGSRLTVL.

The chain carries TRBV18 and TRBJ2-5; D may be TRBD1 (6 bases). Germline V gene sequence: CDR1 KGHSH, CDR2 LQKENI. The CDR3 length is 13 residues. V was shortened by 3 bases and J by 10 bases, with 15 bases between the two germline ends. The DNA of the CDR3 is TGTGCCAGCTCACCGCGGACTGAGGGGGACCAGTACTTC. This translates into CASSPRTEGDQYF. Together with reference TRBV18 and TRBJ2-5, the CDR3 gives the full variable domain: NAGVMQNPRHLVRRRGQEARLRCSPMKGHSHVYWYRQLPEEGLKFMVYLQKENIIDESGMPKERFSAEFPKEGPSILRIQQVVRGDSAAYFCASSPRTEGDQYFGPGTRLLVL.

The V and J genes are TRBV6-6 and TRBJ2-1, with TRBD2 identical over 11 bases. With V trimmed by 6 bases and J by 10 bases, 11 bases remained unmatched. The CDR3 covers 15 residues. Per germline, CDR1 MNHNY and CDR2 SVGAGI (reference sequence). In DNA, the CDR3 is TGTGCCAGCAGCCTGGGACTAGCGGCACCGGGGGAGCAGTTCTTC. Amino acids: CASSLGLAAPGEQFF.

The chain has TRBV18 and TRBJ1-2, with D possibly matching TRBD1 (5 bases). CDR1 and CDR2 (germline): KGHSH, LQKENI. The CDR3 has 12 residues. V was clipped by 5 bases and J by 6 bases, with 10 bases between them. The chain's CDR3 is CASSIGANGYTF. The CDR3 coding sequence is TGTGCCAGCTCAATAGGGGCGAATGGCTACACCTTC.

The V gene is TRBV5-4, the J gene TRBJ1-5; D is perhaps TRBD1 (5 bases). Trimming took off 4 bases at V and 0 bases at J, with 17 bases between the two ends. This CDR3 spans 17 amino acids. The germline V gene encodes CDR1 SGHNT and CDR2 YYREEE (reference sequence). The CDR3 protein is CASSPHPGELSNQPQHF. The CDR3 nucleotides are TGTGCCAGCAGCCCCCACCCGGGGGAGCTTAGCAATCAGCCCCAGCATTTT.